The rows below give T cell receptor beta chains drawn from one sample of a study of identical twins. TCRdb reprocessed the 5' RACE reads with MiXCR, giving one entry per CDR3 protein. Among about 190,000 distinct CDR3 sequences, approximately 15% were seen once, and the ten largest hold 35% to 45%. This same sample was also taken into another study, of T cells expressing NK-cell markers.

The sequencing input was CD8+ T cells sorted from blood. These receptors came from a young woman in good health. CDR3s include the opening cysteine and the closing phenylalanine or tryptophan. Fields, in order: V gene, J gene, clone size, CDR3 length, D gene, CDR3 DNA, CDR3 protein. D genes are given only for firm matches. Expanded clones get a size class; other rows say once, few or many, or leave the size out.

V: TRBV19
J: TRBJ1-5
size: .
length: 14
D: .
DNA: TGTGCCAGCAGGGACTTAGGGAACAATCAGCCCCAGCATTTT
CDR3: CASRDLGNNQPQHF

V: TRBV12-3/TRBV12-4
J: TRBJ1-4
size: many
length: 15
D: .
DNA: TGTGCCAGCAGTCCCACCGGGACGGAGAATGAAAAACTGTTTTTT
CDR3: CASSPTGTENEKLFF

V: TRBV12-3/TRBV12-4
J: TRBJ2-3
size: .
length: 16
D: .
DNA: TGTGCCAGCAGTCACACAGGGAGGGTTAGCACAGATACGCAGTATTTT
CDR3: CASSHTGRVSTDTQYF

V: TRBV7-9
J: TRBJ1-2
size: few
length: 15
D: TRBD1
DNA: TGTGCCAGCAGTCCACAGGGGGCCCCTTTCTATGGCTACACCTTC
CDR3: CASSPQGAPFYGYTF

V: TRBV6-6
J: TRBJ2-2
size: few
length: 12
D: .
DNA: TGTGCCAGCAGCCCTGAGGCCGAGGAGCTGTTTTTT
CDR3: CASSPEAEELFF

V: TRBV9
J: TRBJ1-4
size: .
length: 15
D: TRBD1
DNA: TGTGCCAGCAGCGTAGACGGGACAGTTAATGAAAAACTGTTTTTT
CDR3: CASSVDGTVNEKLFF

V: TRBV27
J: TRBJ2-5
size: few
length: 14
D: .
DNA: TGTGCCAGCAGTCCGCAGGGGCCCCAAGAGACCCAGTACTTC
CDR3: CASSPQGPQETQYF

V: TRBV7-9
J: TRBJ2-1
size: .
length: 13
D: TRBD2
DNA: TGTGCCACCGGACTAGCGGGGATCAATGAGCAGTTCTTC
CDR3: CATGLAGINEQFF

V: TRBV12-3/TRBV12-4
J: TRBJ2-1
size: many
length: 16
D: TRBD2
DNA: TGTGCCAGCAGTTTGTTCTCGGCGGGAGGTCGTGAAGAGCAGTTCTTC
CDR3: CASSLFSAGGREEQFF

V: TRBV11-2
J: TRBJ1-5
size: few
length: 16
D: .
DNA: TGTGCCAGCAGCCCCCTCTCCGGGCAGGGAAATCAGCCCCAGCATTTT
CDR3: CASSPLSGQGNQPQHF

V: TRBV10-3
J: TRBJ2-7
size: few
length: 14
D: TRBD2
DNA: TGTGCCATCAGTGATCTAGCGGGGGCCTACGAGCAGTACTTC
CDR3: CAISDLAGAYEQYF

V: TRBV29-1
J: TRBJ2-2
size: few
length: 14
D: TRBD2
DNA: TGCAGCGTCCCAAGCGGGAGAAACACCGGGGAGCTGTTTTTT
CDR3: CSVPSGRNTGELFF

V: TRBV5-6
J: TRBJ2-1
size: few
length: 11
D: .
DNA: TGTGCCAGCAGCTTCCTGCGGGAGCAGTTCTTC
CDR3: CASSFLREQFF

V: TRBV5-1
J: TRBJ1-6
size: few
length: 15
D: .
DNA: TGCGCCAGCAGCTTGGAGCGGGGAGGGAATTCACCCCTCCACTTT
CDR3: CASSLERGGNSPLHF

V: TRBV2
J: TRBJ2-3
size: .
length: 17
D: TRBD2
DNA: TGTGCCAGCAGTGAGATGGGACTAGCGGGAGACCCAGATACGCAGTATTTT
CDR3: CASSEMGLAGDPDTQYF

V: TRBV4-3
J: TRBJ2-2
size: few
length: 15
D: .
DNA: TGCGCCAGCAGCCAAGGAGCCACGAACACCGGGGAGCTGTTTTTT
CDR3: CASSQGATNTGELFF

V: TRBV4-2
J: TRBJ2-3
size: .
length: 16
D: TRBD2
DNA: TGTGCCAGCAGCCCCGTGGGACTAGCGGAAACAGATACGCAGTATTTT
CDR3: CASSPVGLAETDTQYF

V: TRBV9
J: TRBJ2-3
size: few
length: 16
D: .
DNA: TGTGCCAGCAGCGTAGAAGGGGGGGGGACTACAGATACGCAGTATTTT
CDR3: CASSVEGGGTTDTQYF

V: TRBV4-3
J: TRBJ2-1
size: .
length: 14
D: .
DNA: TGCGCCAGCAGCCTGAGCCGGGAGCACAATGAGCAGTTCTTC
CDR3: CASSLSREHNEQFF

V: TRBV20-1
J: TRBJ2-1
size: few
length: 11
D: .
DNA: TGCAGTGCTCCGACGCTTGGGGAGCAGTTCTTC
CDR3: CSAPTLGEQFF

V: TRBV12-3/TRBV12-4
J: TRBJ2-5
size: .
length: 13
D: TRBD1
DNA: TGTGCCAGCAGGGGACAGGGGGTGGAGACCCAGTACTTC
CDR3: CASRGQGVETQYF

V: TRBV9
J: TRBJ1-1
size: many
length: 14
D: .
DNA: TGTGCCAGCAGCGTAGGAGGAGGGCACACTGAAGCTTTCTTT
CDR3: CASSVGGGHTEAFF

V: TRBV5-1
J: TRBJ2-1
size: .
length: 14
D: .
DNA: TGCGCCAGCAGCTTGACGGAGCACCTCAATGAGCAGTTCTTC
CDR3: CASSLTEHLNEQFF

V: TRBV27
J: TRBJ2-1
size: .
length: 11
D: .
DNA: TGTGCCAGCAGCCAAGCACAGAGGCAGTTCTTC
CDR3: CASSQAQRQFF

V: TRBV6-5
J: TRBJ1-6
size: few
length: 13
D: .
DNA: TGTGCCAGCAGTTATTTCACAGATTCACCCCTCCACTTT
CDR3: CASSYFTDSPLHF

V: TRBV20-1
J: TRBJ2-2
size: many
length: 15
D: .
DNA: TGCAGTGCTGGGGGGCTAGCGGTGAACACCGGGGAGCTGTTTTTT
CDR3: CSAGGLAVNTGELFF

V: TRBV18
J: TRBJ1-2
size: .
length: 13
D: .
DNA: TGTGCCAGCTCAGCAATCGGGACGGAGGGCTACACCTTC
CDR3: CASSAIGTEGYTF

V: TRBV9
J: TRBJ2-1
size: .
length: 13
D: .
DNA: TGTGCCAGCGGGGGGATAGGGGGGTATGAGCAGTTCTTC
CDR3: CASGGIGGYEQFF

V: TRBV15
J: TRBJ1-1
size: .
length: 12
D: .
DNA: TGTGCCACCAGCCTGGGGGGCACTGAAGCTTTCTTT
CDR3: CATSLGGTEAFF